This note documents a single T cell receptor (beta chain) sequence. The data derive from a study of cytotoxic CD8 clonotypes in ibrutinib-treated CLL. CDR1 and CDR2 (germline): LGHNA, YSLEER. V lost 6 bases to trimming and J lost 8 bases; unmatched junction nucleotides: 16. This CDR3 is built from 16 residues. Measured with immunoSEQ multiplex PCR; TCRdb has only the in-frame clones, and not every one. The table records a few hundred thousand clones, roughly 80% of them present only once. The receptor was derived from a human donor with chronic lymphocytic leukemia. The V call is TRBV4-3, the J call TRBJ2-1; 7 bases map to TRBD2. The material was PBMCs, obtained before ibrutinib treatment. CDR3 DNA: TGCGCCAGCAGTCCCCCTGCGGGAGAGACTGTCGATGAGCAGTTCTTC. This sequence encodes CASSPPAGETVDEQFF.